This T cell receptor (beta chain) originates from a study of cytomegalovirus exposure and HLA in healthy donors (TCRdb year 2017). With respect to the entire study: An earlier analysis of under 600 of the donors reported 250 to 350 Gb of sequence data and about 100 million unique TCR beta sequences from roughly 200 million T cells. The aim of the study was to test whether cataloging public T cell receptors could identify signatures of past pathogen exposure. A later genetic analysis used genome-wide SNP genotypes for about 65% of the roughly 670 donors, treating that subset as a discovery cohort. In addition to the first cohort of 666 subjects, a separate validation cohort of approximately 120 different subjects was used. An earlier analysis of several hundred of the donors used high-throughput TCR beta sequencing to judge whether each TCR beta V gene segment behaved as functional or pseudogenic. Using immunosequencing, the study profiled T cell repertoires from around 680 subjects and related those repertoires to cytomegalovirus serostatus. An early release covering about 600 HLA-typed donors comprised about 310 gigabases of sequencing data and about 90 million unique TCR sequences. Rather than drawing on any new phenotypic data, the later analysis identified candidate immune exposures from TCR beta sequences and the way those sequences occurred across donors. Class I and class II HLA loci were covered by the typing at four-digit resolution. To predict cytomegalovirus infection status, the study combined high-throughput TCR immunosequencing, statistical association of individual TCRs with disease status, and machine learning. Among about 370 genotyped donors of the cohort, an average of around 240,000 unique TCR beta nucleotide sequences was sequenced per donor, of which about 18% were non-productive. To study patterns of TCR occurrence, a later analysis re-analyzed previously published TCR beta repertoires from 666 donors and added high-resolution HLA genotyping. Donor age, sex, ethnicity and CMV serostatus were compiled alongside the repertoire data. Every repertoire in the discovery cohort had been generated on one and the same sequencing platform. The number of donors typed differed by locus, with about 629-630 for A, B, C, DRB1 and DQB1, over 500 for DQA1, 606 for DPA1, and 450 to 480 for DPB1. The genetic ancestry cluster associated with self-reported Caucasian donors included about four fifths of the 300 to 400 genotyped donors. Roughly five DR-DQ haplotypes were treated as single units for association and clustering because of strong linkage in the cohort.

Overall results and qualifications from the work: In a later analysis, some 17,000 TCR beta sequences were associated with specific HLA alleles at a false discovery rate of 0.05. A cluster of highly shared sequence variants was judged likely to represent a technical artifact of the sequencing pipeline. Linkage disequilibrium might explain the correlated functional status among segregating V segments, but an unknown experimental factor could not be excluded. In a later analysis, HLA-associated TCR beta chains were found to be more clonally expanded and to have lower generation probabilities than equally common non-associated chains. According to a later analysis, most CMV-associated TCR beta chains appeared to be HLA-restricted, and the HLA associations seemed to be driven largely by CMV exposure. It was suggested by the authors that the approach could potentially be generalized to other disease states and immunological phenotypes. According to a later genetic analysis, donors in an Asian-associated ancestry cluster had fewer N-insertions in productive TCRs than the approximately 700-donor mean. Most TCR sequences were observed very rarely across donors, whereas some public TCRs were present in many individuals. Because the 87-base-pair reads could not distinguish some IMGT-functional V segments, including TRBV6-2 and TRBV6-3, those segments were excluded. A further reported finding was that TCR beta sequences accurately predicted the HLA-A and HLA-B alleles for most subjects in the first cohort. In vitro tests confirmed that a few of the cytomegalovirus-associated TCR beta chains recognize cytomegalovirus antigens. In an earlier analysis of more than 500 of the donors, most TCR beta V segments appeared in productive rearrangements about 87% or about 30% of the time, broadly matching IMGT annotations. The cohort was sequenced for TCR beta chains only, and without alpha or paired-chain data the features that could be detected were limited. According to a later analysis, TCR association rates differed among HLA loci, with DRB1 alleles showing the most associated TCRs and HLA-C alleles showing the fewest. A later analysis reported that several top co-occurrence clusters appeared linked to parvovirus B19, influenza, CMV and Epstein-Barr virus. The presence/absence analyses assumed that sequencing depth was roughly uniform across donors, and that assumption may not be true. Cytomegalovirus status was reported to be diagnosed by the classifier with high specificity and sensitivity in both the original and validation cohorts. When HLA alleles, especially DR and DQ, strongly co-occurred, TCR associations were difficult to assign to individual alleles. HLA typing was unavailable for some donors at each locus, so association tests used only the typed subset. A total of 150 to 200 TCR beta chains were listed by the study as associated with cytomegalovirus. For the cohort, immune exposure information was limited to CMV serostatus. The earlier analysis of some 540 of the donors excluded some 16 rarely observed V segments, including chromosome 9 orphons, because counts were too low. An association between a missense DCLRE1C variant and V-gene and J-gene trimming of TCR beta chains was found in a later genetic analysis and replicated in an independent cohort.

Library creation used the immunoSEQ multiplex PCR assay. A mixture of 60 forward primers for TCR Vbeta segments and 13 reverse primers for TCR Jbeta segments was used in the multiplex PCR. Amplification of the CDR3 region of rearranged TCR beta genes was performed with a multiplex PCR assay on genomic DNA. On the Illumina HiSeq System, the amplified TCR beta libraries were sequenced as 87-base-pair reads. The study's processing was this. A later analysis counted tens of millions of unique TCR beta chains across the 666 repertoires, and roughly 10 million of these chains were shared by at least two donors. To remove PCR and sequencing errors, raw reads were error-corrected and collapsed into unique sequences using a nearest-neighbor algorithm that merged closely related sequences. To assign V, D and J gene segments, CDR3 sequences were aligned to IMGT reference sequences. For a sequence to be retained, a match of at least six nucleotides to both a V gene segment and a J gene segment was required. Rearrangements were called productive when the CDR3 lacked stop codons and stayed in frame with V and J; all others were non-productive. CDR3 was defined by IMGT convention, running from the second conserved V-encoded cysteine to the conserved J-encoded phenylalanine. The earlier analysis of about 560 of the donors excluded any sequence lacking an unambiguous match to a single V gene segment. An earlier analysis of approximately 590 of the donors called V segments functional above 56.7% productive rearrangements and segregating when the between-donor standard deviation exceeded 5%. A statistical classification framework was built to diagnose cytomegalovirus status from the catalog of TCR beta chain sequences. A later analysis assigned V and J genes by comparing TCR nucleotide sequences with IMGT/GENE-DB human TR gene sequences. Using the TCRdist pipeline, a later analysis assigned CDR3 sequences along with most-parsimonious VDJ recombination scenarios. In a later analysis, each TCR beta chain was defined by its CDR3 amino acid sequence together with its V-gene family, and reads lacking a unique V-gene family were excluded. In a later analysis, fewer than 600 highly shared, low-generation-probability nucleotide sequences were removed to address suspected cross-contamination and a sequencing artifact. In a later analysis, a clonal expansion index was calculated for each public chain from normalized within-repertoire ranks of inferred template counts. In a later analysis, generation probabilities were computed using a VDJ recombination model fitted to out-of-frame rearrangements, and the results were checked against IGoR. In a later analysis, TCR-TCR, TCR-HLA and TCR-CMV co-occurrence was scored with hypergeometric tests, and a repertoire-size bias correction was applied to TCR pairs. A later analysis estimated false discovery rates by permuting HLA or CMV assignments 20 times. In a later analysis, co-occurring TCRs were grouped using DBSCAN, with TCRdist sequence similarity added in when clustering inside HLA-allele-positive subsets. Co-occurrence clustering excluded repertoires with fewer than 30,000 or more than 120,000 public chains, plus five with anomalous nucleotide sharing. Here the immuneACCESS table is served through TCRdb, limited to in-frame sequences with V and J called. Missing clones are a known gap in these copies; in checked studies unresolved V genes cover under half, and the rest lacks a known reason. V, J and clone size are taken as reported in that table, and D and trimming were inferred from the DNA itself. Recorded for this sample are a few hundred thousand clones; roughly 89% of them occurred a single time. The ten top clones hold about 1% of the sample.

The cohort comprised 670 or so healthy bone marrow donors. At the time of sampling, all cohort members were nominally healthy, though unrecorded immune exposures were likely present. The donor was CMV seronegative and belonged to the group of 352 seronegative cohort members. Every donor gave a peripheral blood sample, and the peripheral blood mononuclear cells from that sample were used for TCR beta sequencing. The Qiagen DNeasy Blood Extraction Kit was used to extract genomic DNA from the blood cell samples. From a lookup of the germline V gene (reference sequence), CDR1 and CDR2 are MNHEY and SMNVEV. The trim is 3 bases for V and 1 base for J, with a gap of 10 bases between the germline ends. From cysteine to phenylalanine, the CDR3 is 14 amino acids long. The CDR3 DNA has 42 bases and is translated from base 1. About this clone: No cognate antigen has been identified for it. No quality values exist for individual bases; no much larger clone is one base distant.

The source material was PBMCs. The TCR comes from a woman between 18 and 29 years old in good health and CMV-seronegative. The sequence is built from TRBV27 and TRBJ2-7; possibly the D gene is TRBD1, per 6 matching bases. The CDR3: CASSFWGPSYEQYF. Read as DNA, the sequence is TGTGCCAGCAGTTTTTGGGGGCCATCCTACGAGCAGTACTTC.